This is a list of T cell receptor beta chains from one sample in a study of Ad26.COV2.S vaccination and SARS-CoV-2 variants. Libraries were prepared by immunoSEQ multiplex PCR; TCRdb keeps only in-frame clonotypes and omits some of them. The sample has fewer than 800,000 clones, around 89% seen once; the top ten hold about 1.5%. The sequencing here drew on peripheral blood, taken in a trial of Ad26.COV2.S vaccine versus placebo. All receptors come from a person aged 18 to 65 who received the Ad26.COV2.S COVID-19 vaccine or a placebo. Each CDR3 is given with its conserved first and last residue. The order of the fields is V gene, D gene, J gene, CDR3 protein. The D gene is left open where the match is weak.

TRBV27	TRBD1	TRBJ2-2	CASSATGGYTGELFF
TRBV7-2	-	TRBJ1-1	CASSLTQGFTEAFF
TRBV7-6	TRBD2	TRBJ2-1	CASSLSGGYNEQFF
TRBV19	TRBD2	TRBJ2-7	CASSIEPSGMYEQYF
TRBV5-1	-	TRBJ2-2	CASSLGDWNTGELFF
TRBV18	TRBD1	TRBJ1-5	CASSRTGGNQPQHF
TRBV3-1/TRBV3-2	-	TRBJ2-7	CASSPSALYEQYF
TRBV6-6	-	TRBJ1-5	CASSRQPNQPQHF
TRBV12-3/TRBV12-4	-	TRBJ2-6	CASSSWANVLTF
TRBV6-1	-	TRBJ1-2	CASSEGHGYGYTF
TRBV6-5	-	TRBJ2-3	CAITRGGSSTDTQYF
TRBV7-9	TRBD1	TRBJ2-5	CASSPAGRGQETQYF
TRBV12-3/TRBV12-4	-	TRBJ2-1	CASSLLYNEQFF
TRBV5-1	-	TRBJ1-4	CASSVGQSDGNEKLFF
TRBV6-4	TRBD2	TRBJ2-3	CASSQLAGGTDTQYF
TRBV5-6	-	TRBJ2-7	CASSLGGRYEQYF
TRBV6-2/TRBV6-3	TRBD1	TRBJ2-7	CASSPRGDRGDEQYF
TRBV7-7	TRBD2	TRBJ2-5	CASSPSGTSGEETQYF
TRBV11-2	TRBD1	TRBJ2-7	CASSLVHTGDHEQYF
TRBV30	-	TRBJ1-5	CAWSVFTGNQPQHF